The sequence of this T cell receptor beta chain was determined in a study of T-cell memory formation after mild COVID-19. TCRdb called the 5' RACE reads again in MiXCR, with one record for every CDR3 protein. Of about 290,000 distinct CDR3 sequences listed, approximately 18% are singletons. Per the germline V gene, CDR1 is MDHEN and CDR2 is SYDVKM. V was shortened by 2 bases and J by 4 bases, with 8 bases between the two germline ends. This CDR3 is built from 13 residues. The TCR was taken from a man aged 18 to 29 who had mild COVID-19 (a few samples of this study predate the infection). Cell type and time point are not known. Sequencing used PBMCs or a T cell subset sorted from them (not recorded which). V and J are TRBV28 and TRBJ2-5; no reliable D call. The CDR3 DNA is TGTGCCAGCAGTTTAGTTAGCCGAGAGACCCAGTACTTC. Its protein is CASSLVSRETQYF. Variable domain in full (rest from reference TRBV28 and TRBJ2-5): DVKVTQSSRYLVKRTGEKVFLECVQDMDHENMFWYRQDPGLGLRLIYFSYDVKMKEKGDIPEGYSVSREKKERFSLILESASTNQTSMYLCASSLVSRETQYFGPGTRLLVL.